This TCR beta chain was obtained from a study of T cell responses to AZD1222 COVID-19 vaccine. Repertoires were generated with immunoSEQ multiplex PCR, while TCRdb's copy carries only in-frame clones and drops some. The repertoire consists of 150,000 or so clones, with 90% to 95% occurring once and the leading ten covering less than 2%. The germline gives CDR1 SGDLS, CDR2 YYNGEE. V lost 3 bases to trimming and J lost 0 bases; unmatched junction nucleotides: 5. The CDR3 has 15 residues. V usage is TRBV9 and J usage is TRBJ2-7, with TRBD2 matching 8 bases. This sequence originates from an adult in good health. The sample here was peripheral blood, taken on day 0 of AZD1222 vaccination. In nucleotides, the CDR3 is TGTGCCAGCAGCGCTAGCGGGCTGAGCTCCTACGAGCAGTACTTC. Translated: CASSASGLSSYEQYF.